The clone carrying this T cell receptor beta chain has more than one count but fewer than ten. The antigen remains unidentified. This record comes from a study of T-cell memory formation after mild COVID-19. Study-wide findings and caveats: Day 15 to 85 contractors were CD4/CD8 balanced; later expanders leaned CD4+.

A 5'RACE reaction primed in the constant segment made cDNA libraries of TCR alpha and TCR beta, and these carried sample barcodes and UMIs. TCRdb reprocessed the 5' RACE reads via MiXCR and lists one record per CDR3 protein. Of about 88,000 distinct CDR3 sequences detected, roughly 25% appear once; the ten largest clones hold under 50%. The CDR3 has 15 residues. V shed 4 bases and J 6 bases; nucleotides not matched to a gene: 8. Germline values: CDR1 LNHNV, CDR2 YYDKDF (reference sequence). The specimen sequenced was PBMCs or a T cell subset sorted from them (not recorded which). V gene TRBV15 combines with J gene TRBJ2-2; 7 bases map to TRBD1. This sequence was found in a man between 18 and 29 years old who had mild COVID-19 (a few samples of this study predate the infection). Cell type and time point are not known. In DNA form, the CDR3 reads TGTGCCACCAGCACCTTTCACAGGGGTGCCGGGGAGCTGTTTTTT. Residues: CATSTFHRGAGELFF.